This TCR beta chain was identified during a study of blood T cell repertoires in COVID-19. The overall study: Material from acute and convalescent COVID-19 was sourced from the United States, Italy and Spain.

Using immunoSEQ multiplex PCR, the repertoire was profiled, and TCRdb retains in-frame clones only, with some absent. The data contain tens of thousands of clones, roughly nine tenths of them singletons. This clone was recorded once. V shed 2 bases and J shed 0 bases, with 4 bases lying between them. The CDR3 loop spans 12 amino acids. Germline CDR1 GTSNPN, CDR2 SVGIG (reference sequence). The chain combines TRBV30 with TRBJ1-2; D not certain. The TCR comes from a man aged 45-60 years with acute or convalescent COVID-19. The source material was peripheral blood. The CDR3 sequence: CAWSHPNYGYTF. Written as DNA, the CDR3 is TGTGCCTGGAGTCATCCTAACTATGGCTACACCTTC.